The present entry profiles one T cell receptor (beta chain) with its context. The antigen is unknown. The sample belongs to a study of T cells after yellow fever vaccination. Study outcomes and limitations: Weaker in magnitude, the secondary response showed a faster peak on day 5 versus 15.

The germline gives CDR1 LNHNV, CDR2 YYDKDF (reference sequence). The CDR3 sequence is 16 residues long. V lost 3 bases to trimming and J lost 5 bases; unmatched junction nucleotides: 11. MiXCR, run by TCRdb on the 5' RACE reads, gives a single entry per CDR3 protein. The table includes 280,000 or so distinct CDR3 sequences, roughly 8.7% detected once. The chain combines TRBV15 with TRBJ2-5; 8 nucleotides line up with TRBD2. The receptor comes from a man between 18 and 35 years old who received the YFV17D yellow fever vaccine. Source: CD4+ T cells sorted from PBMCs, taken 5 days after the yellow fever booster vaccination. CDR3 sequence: CATSSTSGGWWETQYF. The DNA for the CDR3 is TGTGCCACCAGCAGTACTAGCGGAGGGTGGTGGGAGACCCAGTACTTC.